The 25 T cell receptor beta chains reported below all come from one sample, sequenced in a study of T cells in tuberculosis. Clones were read by immunoSEQ multiplex PCR, and TCRdb kept only the in-frame ones, dropping some. This table has approximately 30,000 clones, just over 90% appearing once. The material sequenced was PBMCs. The receptors were gathered from a donor between 10 and 35 years old with latent tuberculosis or without tuberculosis infection.

V usage is TRBV10-1 and J usage is TRBJ2-1; 12 nucleotides align to TRBD2. Trimming took 2 bases from V and 8 from J; bases not matched to a gene: 7. CDR1 is WNHNN, CDR2 SYGVQD, per germline (reference sequence). This CDR3 comprises 16 residues. The CDR3: CASSEPPSGRGDEQFF. The CDR3 DNA is TGCGCCAGCAGTGAGCCGCCTAGCGGGAGGGGTGATGAGCAGTTCTTC.

The V gene is TRBV7-2, the J gene TRBJ2-7; 7 bases agree with TRBD1. This CDR3 is built from 15 residues. V was pared by 5 bases and J by 2 bases, with 9 bases of the junction left unmatched. Germline values: CDR1 SGHTA, CDR2 FQGNSA. DNA of the CDR3: TGTGCCAGCAGCAAGGGGACAGTAGGTCCCTACGAGCAGTACTTC. Its protein product is CASSKGTVGPYEQYF.

The chain couples TRBV7-9 to TRBJ1-2, with 7 bases that match TRBD1. Germline lookup yields CDR1 SEHNR and CDR2 FQNEAQ (reference sequence). V lost 5 bases to trimming and J lost 2 bases; unmatched junction nucleotides: 2. This CDR3 spans 13 amino acids. The CDR3 reads CASSQDRNYGYTF. The CDR3 DNA sequence: TGTGCCAGCAGCCAGGACAGGAACTATGGCTACACCTTC.

This rearrangement joins TRBV5-4 to TRBJ2-7, with unresolved D. Trimming stripped 1 base from V and 3 bases from J, with 11 bases between. This CDR3 has 14 amino acids. From germline, CDR1 is SGHNT and CDR2 YYREEE (reference sequence). The DNA for the CDR3 is TGTGCCAGCAGCTTGACAGTTACCCACTACGAGCAGTACTTC. This translates into CASSLTVTHYEQYF.

The chain joins TRBV5-6 to TRBJ2-1; 11 positions match TRBD2. The CDR3 extends over 16 amino acids. Trimming cost V 2 bases and J 3 bases; bases outside gene matches: 4. From germline, CDR1 is SGHDT and CDR2 YYEEEE. The CDR3 DNA reads TGTGCCAGCAGCTTAGGGCTAGCGGGAGGCTACAATGAGCAGTTCTTC. It codes for CASSLGLAGGYNEQFF.

V usage is TRBV6-5 and J usage is TRBJ1-2; D may be TRBD1 (5 bases). Germline CDR1 is MNHEY and CDR2 is SVGAGI. V was clipped by 9 bases and J by 4 bases, with 12 bases between them. The CDR3 length is 12 residues. DNA of the CDR3: TGTGCCAGTGGAGTGACAGTCTATGGCTACACCTTC. This sequence encodes CASGVTVYGYTF.

The chain has TRBV28 and TRBJ2-3; D is possibly TRBD1 (6 bases). The CDR3 runs to 15 residues. V shed 3 bases and J shed 2 bases, with 12 bases lying between them. Per the germline V gene, CDR1 is MDHEN and CDR2 is SYDVKM. The DNA of the CDR3 is TGTGCCAGCAGTTTTCAGGGGTCACCCACAGATACGCAGTATTTT. This encodes CASSFQGSPTDTQYF.

The CDR3 region has the DNA TGTGCCAGCATGAGGCTAGCGGATAACACCGGGGAGCTGTTTTTT. It translates to CASMRLADNTGELFF. This chain uses TRBV28 with TRBJ2-2; 7 nucleotides align to TRBD2. V lost 7 bases to trimming and J lost 2 bases; unmatched junction nucleotides: 7. The CDR3 length is 15 residues. Looked up from germline, CDR1 is MDHEN and CDR2 is SYDVKM.

V is TRBV5-4 and J is TRBJ1-3; D not resolved. V was cut by 0 bases and J by 5 bases, with 3 bases left in between. The CDR3 consists of 12 residues. Germline V CDR1 and CDR2: SGHNT, YYREEE (reference sequence). CDR3 nucleotide sequence: TGTGCCAGCAGCTTGGACAGAAACACCATATATTTT. This sequence encodes CASSLDRNTIYF. The whole variable domain, remainder taken from reference TRBV5-4 and TRBJ1-3, is ETGVTQSPTHLIKTRGQQVTLRCSSQSGHNTVSWYQQALGQGPQFIFQYYREEENGRGNFPPRFSGLQFPNYSSELNVNALELDDSALYLCASSLDRNTIYFGEGSWLTVV.

This sequence joins TRBV7-8 and TRBJ1-1; perhaps TRBD1 as D (6 bases). Between the trimmed V and J ends, which lost 7 bases and 8 bases, there was a span of 17 bases. CDR1 and CDR2 from the germline V gene are SGHVS and FQNEAQ. The CDR3 covers 13 residues. The CDR3 sequence: CASKMGAGTEAFF. The CDR3 nucleotides read TGTGCCAGCAAAATGGGGGCCGGGACGGAAGCTTTCTTT.

CDR3 coding DNA: TGTGCCAGCAGCGAGTCTCCTAGCTCCTACAATGAGCAGTTCTTC. This gives the protein CASSESPSSYNEQFF. The chain uses TRBV7-6 and TRBJ2-1; D gene uncertain. Trimming removed 5 bases at V and 0 bases at J, with 11 bases between. CDR3 length: 15 residues. Germline V CDR1 and CDR2: SGHVS, FNYEAQ.

The rearrangement joins TRBV5-1 to TRBJ2-5; D gene uncertain. Germline-derived CDR1 and CDR2 are SGHRS and YFSETQ. V dropped 7 bases and J dropped 0 bases, with 19 bases sitting between them. The CDR3 sequence is 16 residues long. CDR3 DNA sequence: TGCGCCAGCTGGTACTCCGCGCGTACTTACCAAGAGACCCAGTACTTC. Translated, it gives CASWYSARTYQETQYF. Based on the CDR3 plus reference TRBV5-1 and TRBJ2-5, the full variable domain is KAGVTQTPRYLIKTRGQQVTLSCSPISGHRSVSWYQQTPGQGLQFLFEYFSETQRNKGNFPGRFSGRQFSNSRSEMNVSTLELGDSALYLCASWYSARTYQETQYFGPGTRLLVL.

This chain links TRBV6-6 with TRBJ1-1; D possibly corresponds to TRBD1 (6 bases). Germline V gives CDR1 MNHNY, CDR2 SVGAGI (reference sequence). This CDR3 spans 14 amino acids. V lost 7 bases to trimming and J lost 2 bases, with 14 bases between them. The CDR3 region has the DNA TGTGCCAGCACCAAGACAGGTAGCAACACTGAAGCTTTCTTT. Translating it yields CASTKTGSNTEAFF.

V usage is TRBV4-1 and J usage is TRBJ2-1; 11 nucleotides agree with TRBD2. The germline gives CDR1 MGHRA, CDR2 YSYEKL. The J segment lost 7 bases and the V segment lost 1 base, leaving 6 bases of the junction unmatched. The CDR3 spans 16 residues. The CDR3 sequence: CASSQATSGGYNEQFF. The CDR3, as DNA: TGCGCCAGCAGCCAAGCAACTAGCGGGGGCTATAATGAGCAGTTCTTC.

V is TRBV5-5 and J is TRBJ2-7; 7 bases align to TRBD1. V shed 1 base, J shed 3 bases, and the junction held 7 bases outside the gene matches. The CDR3 runs to 15 residues. The germline V gene has CDR1 SGHKS and CDR2 YYEKEE (reference sequence). The CDR3 sequence: CASSLLAGGFYEQYF. The CDR3 DNA reads TGTGCCAGCAGCTTGCTCGCAGGGGGTTTCTACGAGCAGTACTTC.

The chain recombines TRBV5-8 with TRBJ2-1, with TRBD1 matching 8 bases. J lost 3 bases, V lost 4 bases, and 6 bases had no gene match. CDR3 length equals 15 residues. Germline loops: CDR1 SGHTS, CDR2 YDEGEE. DNA of the CDR3: TGTGCCAGCAGCCCGGACAGGGCTGGCTACAATGAGCAGTTCTTC. Translated: CASSPDRAGYNEQFF.

The gene calls are TRBV14 and TRBJ2-1; D call uncertain. This CDR3 has 15 residues. V dropped 5 bases and J dropped 5 bases, with 16 bases sitting between them. CDR1 and CDR2 from the germline V gene are SGHDN and FVKESK. DNA for the CDR3: TGTGCCAGCAGCATGGGCGTCTCTTACGACAATGAGCAGTTCTTC. This gives the protein CASSMGVSYDNEQFF.

The chain uses TRBV7-9 and TRBJ2-1, with 8 bases that match TRBD1. The CDR3 is 13 amino acids. Germline values: CDR1 SEHNR, CDR2 FQNEAQ (reference sequence). V dropped 5 bases and J dropped 10; count of bases not matched to a gene: 7. The CDR3 DNA sequence: TGTGCCAGCAGCCCAAATTGGGACAGGGAGCAGTTCTTC. This encodes CASSPNWDREQFF.

V gene TRBV7-2 combines with J gene TRBJ2-5; 12 bases align to TRBD1. CDR1 and CDR2 (germline): SGHTA, FQGNSA. V was clipped by 3 bases and J by 5 bases; unmatched bases: 10. There are 17 residues in the CDR3. The CDR3 region is CASSFGTGGAVRETQYF. DNA of the CDR3: TGTGCCAGCAGCTTCGGGACAGGGGGCGCCGTCAGGGAGACCCAGTACTTC.

The gene calls are TRBV13 and TRBJ2-7; TRBD2 aligns across 7 bases. The CDR3 is 15 residues long. Germline lookup yields CDR1 PRHDT and CDR2 FYEKMQ (reference sequence). Germline trimming cut 4 bases from V and 4 bases from J; bases unmatched to any gene: 10. CDR3 amino acids: CASSWDRLAEYEQYF. The CDR3 nucleotides are TGTGCCAGCAGCTGGGACCGGCTAGCGGAGTACGAGCAGTACTTC. Using reference TRBV13 and TRBJ2-7 for the parts outside the CDR3, the full variable domain is AAGVIQSPRHLIKEKRETATLKCYPIPRHDTVYWYQQGPGQDPQFLISFYEKMQSDKGSIPDRFSAQQFSDYHSELNMSSLELGDSALYFCASSWDRLAEYEQYFGPGTRLTVT.

The chain employs TRBV6-1 and TRBJ2-2; D may be TRBD2 (6 bases). In germline, CDR1 is MNHNS, CDR2 SASEGT. This CDR3 is built from 15 residues. V lost 1 base and J 4 bases, leaving 10 bases between the germline ends. Here the CDR3 reads CASSEGRVSTGELFF. In nucleotides, the CDR3 is TGTGCCAGCAGTGAAGGGAGGGTCTCCACCGGGGAGCTGTTTTTT.

V usage is TRBV19 and J usage is TRBJ1-1; D gene unclear. The CDR3 totals 12 residues. CDR1 is LNHDA and CDR2 is SQIVND in the germline V gene (reference sequence). With 7 bases removed from V and 6 bases from J, the gap between germline ends came to 12 bases. DNA of the CDR3: TGTGCCAGTAATCGGGGTCTCGCTGAAGCTTTCTTT. Encoded protein: CASNRGLAEAFF. Combining the CDR3 with reference TRBV19 and TRBJ1-1 gives the whole variable domain DGGITQSPKYLFRKEGQNVTLSCEQNLNHDAMYWYRQDPGQGLRLIYYSQIVNDFQKGDIAEGYSVSREKKESFPLTVTSAQKNPTAFYLCASNRGLAEAFFGQGTRLTVV.

This rearrangement joins TRBV7-3 to TRBJ1-2; D unclear. CDR1 is SGHTA, CDR2 FQGTGA, per germline. V dropped 0 bases and J dropped 4 bases, with 9 bases sitting between them. There are 14 residues in the CDR3. The CDR3 region is CASSLTAGTYGYTF. CDR3 in DNA: TGTGCCAGCAGCTTAACGGCGGGAACCTATGGCTACACCTTC.

This sequence joins TRBV9 and TRBJ1-4, with D perhaps TRBD1 (6 bases). Trimming took off 3 bases at V and 2 bases at J, with 17 bases between the two ends. Germline assignment: CDR1 SGDLS and CDR2 YYNGEE. This CDR3 is 17 amino acids long. The DNA for the CDR3 is TGTGCCAGCAGCGCAACTCAGGGGTGGGGTACTAATGAAAAACTGTTTTTT. Its protein product is CASSATQGWGTNEKLFF.

The chain has TRBV6-5 and TRBJ2-1; 8 positions match TRBD1. The V gene's germline CDR1 is MNHEY and CDR2 SVGAGI. The CDR3 loop spans 15 amino acids. V shed 5 bases and J 3 bases; nucleotides not matched to a gene: 6. CDR3 protein: CASSQGADIYNEQFF. DNA for the CDR3: TGTGCCAGCAGTCAGGGGGCGGATATCTACAATGAGCAGTTCTTC.